What follows is one T cell receptor beta chain and its context. Its antigen is not known. The data were taken from a study of cytomegalovirus exposure and HLA in healthy donors. Study conclusions and caveats: A cluster of highly shared sequence variants was likely a sequencing artifact.

This CDR3 spans 14 amino acids. V was pared by 1 base and J by 2 bases, with 7 bases between. Germline CDR1 and CDR2: MDHEN and SYDVKM. It was with 60 Vbeta and 13 Jbeta primers that the PCR ran. TCRdb keeps only in-frame clones here, not all; method: immunoSEQ multiplex PCR. In total, the table holds some 120,000 clones. Specimen: PBMCs. The chain uses TRBV28 and TRBJ2-3, with D maybe TRBD2 (5 bases). The clonotype was recovered from a man aged 25-45 years in good health and CMV-seronegative. The CDR3 loop is CASSLSGFTDTQYF. CDR3 coding DNA: TGTGCCAGCAGTTTATCGGGGTTCACAGATACGCAGTATTTT.